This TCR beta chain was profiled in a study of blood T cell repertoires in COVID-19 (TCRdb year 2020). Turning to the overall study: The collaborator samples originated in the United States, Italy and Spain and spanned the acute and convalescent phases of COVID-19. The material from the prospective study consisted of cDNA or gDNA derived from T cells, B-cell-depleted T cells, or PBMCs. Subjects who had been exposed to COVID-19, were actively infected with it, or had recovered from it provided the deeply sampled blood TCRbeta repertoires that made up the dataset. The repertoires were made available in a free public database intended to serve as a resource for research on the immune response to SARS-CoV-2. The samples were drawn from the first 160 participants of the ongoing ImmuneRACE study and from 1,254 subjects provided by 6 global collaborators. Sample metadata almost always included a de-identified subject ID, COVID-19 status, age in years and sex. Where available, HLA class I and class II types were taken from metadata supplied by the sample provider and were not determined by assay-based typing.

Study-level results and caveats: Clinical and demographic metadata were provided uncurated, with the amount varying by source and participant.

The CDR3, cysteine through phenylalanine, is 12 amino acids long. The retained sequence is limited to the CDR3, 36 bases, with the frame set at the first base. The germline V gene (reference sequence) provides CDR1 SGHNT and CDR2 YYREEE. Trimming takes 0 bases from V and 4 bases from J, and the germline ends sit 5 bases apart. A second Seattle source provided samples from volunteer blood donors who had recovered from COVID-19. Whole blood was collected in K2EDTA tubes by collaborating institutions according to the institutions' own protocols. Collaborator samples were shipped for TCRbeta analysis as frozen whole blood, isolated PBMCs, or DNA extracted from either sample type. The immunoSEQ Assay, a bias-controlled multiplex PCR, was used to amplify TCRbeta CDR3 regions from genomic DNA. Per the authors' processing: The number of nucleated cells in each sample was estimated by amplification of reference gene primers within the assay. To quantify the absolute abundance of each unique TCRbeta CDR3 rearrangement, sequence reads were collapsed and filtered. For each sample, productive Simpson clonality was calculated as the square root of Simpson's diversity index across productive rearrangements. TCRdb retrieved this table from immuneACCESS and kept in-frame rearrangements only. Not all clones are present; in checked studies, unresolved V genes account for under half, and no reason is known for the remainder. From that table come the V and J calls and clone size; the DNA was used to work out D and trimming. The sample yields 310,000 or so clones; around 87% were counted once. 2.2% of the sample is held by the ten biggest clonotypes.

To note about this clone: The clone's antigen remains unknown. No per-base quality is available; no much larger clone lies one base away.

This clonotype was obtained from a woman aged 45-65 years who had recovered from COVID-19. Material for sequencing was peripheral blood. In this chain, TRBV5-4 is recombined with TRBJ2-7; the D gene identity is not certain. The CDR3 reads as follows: CASSLGLYEQYF. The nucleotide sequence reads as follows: TGTGCCAGCAGCTTGGGGCTTTACGAGCAGTACTTC.